This TCR beta chain was identified during a study of spatial heterogeneity in lung cancer. TCRdb re-called the 5' RACE reads with MiXCR, one entry per CDR3 protein. The sample lists tens of thousands of distinct CDR3 sequences, approximately 12% occurring once. The CDR3 spans 15 residues. V lost 0 bases and J lost 2, with 8 bases in between. The germline V gene has CDR1 SGHRS and CDR2 YFSETQ. Stated time point: sample taken at primary tumor resection. This material consisted of PBMCs, taken at surgery. The chain employs TRBV5-1 and TRBJ2-2; D is possibly TRBD2 (6 bases). The source of this sequence is a male donor with early-stage non-small cell lung cancer. The CDR3, as DNA: TGCGCCAGCAGCTTGGCGGGGGAAAACACCGGGGAGCTGTTTTTT. Translated, it gives CASSLAGENTGELFF.